Sequencing of this T cell receptor beta chain was carried out in a study of cytomegalovirus exposure and HLA in healthy donors. For the study at large: The approximately 110 validation repertoires used a platform that matched the one used for the approximately 610 first-cohort repertoires, as a later analysis reported. Study conclusions and caveats: According to the study, 150 to 200 TCR beta chains were cytomegalovirus-associated. Subsequent analysis found a tendency for first-cohort TCR clusters to co-occur within the approximately 130 validation repertoires.

The CDR3 spans 15 residues. Trimming left V 1 base short and J 4 bases short, with 11 bases between. The germline V gene has CDR1 SGHTA and CDR2 FQGNSA. The donors were part of the validation cohort, which consisted of some 120 subjects and was separate from the first cohort of 600 to 850 subjects. With respect to this clone: The antigen remains undetermined.

Assay used: immunoSEQ multiplex PCR; TCRdb lists only in-frame clones, some missing. The sample records over 60,000 clones, approximately 93% being singletons. The chain employs TRBV7-2 and TRBJ2-1; D remains ambiguous. The sequence was collected from a man younger than 35 in good health and CMV-seropositive. Sequenced sample: PBMCs. The CDR3 protein is CASSLDYSKYNEQFF. The CDR3, as DNA: TGTGCCAGCAGCTTAGATTACAGTAAATACAATGAGCAGTTCTTC.